The clone carrying this TCR beta chain was counted only a few times. Next came a second PCR, run for roughly 7 to 12 cycles, which used a sample-barcoded 5' primer along with a J-beta primer mix. From each sample, at least 3 million paired-end reads containing CDR3 were obtained. TCRdb re-called the 5' RACE reads through MiXCR, storing one row per CDR3 protein. The repertoire holds roughly 1,500,000 distinct CDR3 sequences, roughly 32% seen once, with roughly 12% in the top ten. This specimen comes from a study of blood T cells in healthy people across ages. Trimming at V came to 5 bases and at J to 5 bases, leaving 6 bases not matched to a gene. Germline V gene lookup returns CDR1 MNHNY and CDR2 SVGAGI (reference sequence). The CDR3 extends over 14 amino acids.

This chain uses TRBV6-6 with TRBJ1-2; 9 bases map to TRBD1. The source is a woman aged 25-40 years in good health. Sample: blood. CDR3 region: CASSKSGTGYGYTF. CDR3 nucleotides: TGTGCCAGCAGTAAATCCGGGACAGGGTATGGCTACACCTTC.